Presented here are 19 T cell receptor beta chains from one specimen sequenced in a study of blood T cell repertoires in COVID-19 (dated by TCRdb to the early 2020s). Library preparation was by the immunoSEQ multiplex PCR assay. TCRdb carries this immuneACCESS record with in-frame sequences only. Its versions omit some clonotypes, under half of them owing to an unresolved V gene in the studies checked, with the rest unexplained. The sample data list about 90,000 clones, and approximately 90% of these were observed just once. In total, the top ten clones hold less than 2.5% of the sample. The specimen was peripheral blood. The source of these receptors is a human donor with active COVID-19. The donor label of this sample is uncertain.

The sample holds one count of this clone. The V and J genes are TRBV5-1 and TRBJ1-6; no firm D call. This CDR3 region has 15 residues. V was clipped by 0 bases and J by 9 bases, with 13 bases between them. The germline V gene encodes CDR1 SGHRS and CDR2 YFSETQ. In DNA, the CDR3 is TGCGCCAGCAGCTTGGAGTCAGACTTTGGTTCACCCCTCCACTTT. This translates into CASSLESDFGSPLHF. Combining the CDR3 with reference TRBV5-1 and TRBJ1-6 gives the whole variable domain KAGVTQTPRYLIKTRGQQVTLSCSPISGHRSVSWYQQTPGQGLQFLFEYFSETQRNKGNFPGRFSGRQFSNSRSEMNVSTLELGDSALYLCASSLESDFGSPLHFGNGTRLTVT.

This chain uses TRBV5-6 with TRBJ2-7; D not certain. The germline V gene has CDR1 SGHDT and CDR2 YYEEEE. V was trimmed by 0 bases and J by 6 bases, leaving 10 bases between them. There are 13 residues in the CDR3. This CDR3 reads CASSLAGLSEQYF. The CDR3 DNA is TGTGCCAGCAGCTTGGCTGGGCTTTCCGAGCAGTACTTC.

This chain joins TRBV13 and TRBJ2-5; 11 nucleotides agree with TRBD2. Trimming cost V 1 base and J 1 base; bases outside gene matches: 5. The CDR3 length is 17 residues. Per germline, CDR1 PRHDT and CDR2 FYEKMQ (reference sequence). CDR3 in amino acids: CASSLVLAGGFQETQYF. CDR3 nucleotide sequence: TGTGCCAGCAGCTTAGTTCTAGCGGGGGGATTCCAAGAGACCCAGTACTTC.

Written as DNA, the CDR3 is TGTGCCAGTAGTCCCGGGACAGGGGACCACGAGCAGTACTTC. This translates into CASSPGTGDHEQYF. The rearrangement uses TRBV19 and TRBJ2-7; 10 bases are a match to TRBD1. Germline CDR1 and CDR2: LNHDA and SQIVND (reference sequence). V trimming: 5 bases; J trimming: 5 bases; junction bases outside the gene matches: 6. CDR3 length equals 14 residues.

CDR3 in amino acids: CASSFLGQGSHEQYF. CDR3 bases: TGTGCCAGCAGCTTTCTGGGACAGGGATCCCACGAGCAGTACTTC. The gene calls are TRBV7-9 and TRBJ2-7; 9 bases match TRBD1. The V segment lost 3 bases and the J segment 5 bases; nucleotides outside the gene matches: 8. The CDR3 is made up of 15 amino acids. CDR1 is SEHNR and CDR2 is FQNEAQ in the germline V gene (reference sequence).

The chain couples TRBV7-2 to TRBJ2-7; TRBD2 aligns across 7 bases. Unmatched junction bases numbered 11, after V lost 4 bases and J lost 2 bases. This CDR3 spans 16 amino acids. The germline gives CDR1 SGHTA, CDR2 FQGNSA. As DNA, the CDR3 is TGTGCCAGCAGCTCGATAACTGGTCTAGCGGCCTACGAGCAGTACTTC. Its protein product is CASSSITGLAAYEQYF.

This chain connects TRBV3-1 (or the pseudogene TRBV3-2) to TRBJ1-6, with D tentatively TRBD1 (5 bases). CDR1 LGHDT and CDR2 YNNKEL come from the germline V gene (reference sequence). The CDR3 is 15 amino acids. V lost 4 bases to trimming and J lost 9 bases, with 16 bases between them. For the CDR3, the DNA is TGTGCCAGCAGCCTAAGGAGGGCAGGGAGTTCACCCCTCCACTTT. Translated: CASSLRRAGSSPLHF.

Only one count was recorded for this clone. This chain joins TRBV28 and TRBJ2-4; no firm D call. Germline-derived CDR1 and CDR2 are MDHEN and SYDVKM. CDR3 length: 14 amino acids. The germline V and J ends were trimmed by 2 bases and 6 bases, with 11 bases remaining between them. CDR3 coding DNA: TGTGCCAGCAGTTTACGCCCGGGTATAAACATTCAGTACTTC. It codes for CASSLRPGINIQYF.

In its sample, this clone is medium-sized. CDR3 sequence: CASSSARTGNYGYTF. The CDR3 DNA reads TGTGCCAGCAGCTCGGCCCGAACAGGGAACTATGGCTACACCTTC. V and J are TRBV11-3 and TRBJ1-2, with D perhaps TRBD1 (6 bases). Trimming cost V 4 bases and J 2 bases, with 14 bases left between them. Germline loops: CDR1 SGHNT, CDR2 YENEEA. The CDR3 spans 15 residues.

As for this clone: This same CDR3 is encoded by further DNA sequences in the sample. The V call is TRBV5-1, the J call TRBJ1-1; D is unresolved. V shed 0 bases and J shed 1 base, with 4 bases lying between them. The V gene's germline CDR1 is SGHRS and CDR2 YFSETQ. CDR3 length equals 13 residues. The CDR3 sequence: CASSLERNTEAFF. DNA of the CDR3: TGCGCCAGCAGCTTGGAGCGGAACACTGAAGCTTTCTTT.

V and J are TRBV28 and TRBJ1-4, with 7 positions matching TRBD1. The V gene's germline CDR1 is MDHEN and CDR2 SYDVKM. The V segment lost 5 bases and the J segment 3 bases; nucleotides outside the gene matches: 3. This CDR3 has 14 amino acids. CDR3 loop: CASSRTGANEKLFF. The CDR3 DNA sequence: TGTGCCAGCAGTAGAACAGGGGCTAATGAAAAACTGTTTTTT.

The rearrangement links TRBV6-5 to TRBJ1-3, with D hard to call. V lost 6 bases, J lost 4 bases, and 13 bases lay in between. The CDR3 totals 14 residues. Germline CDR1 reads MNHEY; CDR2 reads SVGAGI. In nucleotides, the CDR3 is TGTGCCAGCAGCCGGGGAGGCGCAGGAAACACCATATATTTT. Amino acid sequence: CASSRGGAGNTIYF.

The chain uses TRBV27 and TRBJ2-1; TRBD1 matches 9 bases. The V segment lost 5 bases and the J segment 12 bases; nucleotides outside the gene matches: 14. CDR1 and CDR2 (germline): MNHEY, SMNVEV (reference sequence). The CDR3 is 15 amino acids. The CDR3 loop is CASSPLGRDRVGQFF. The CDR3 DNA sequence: TGTGCCAGCAGTCCCCTTGGCCGGGACAGGGTCGGGCAGTTCTTC.

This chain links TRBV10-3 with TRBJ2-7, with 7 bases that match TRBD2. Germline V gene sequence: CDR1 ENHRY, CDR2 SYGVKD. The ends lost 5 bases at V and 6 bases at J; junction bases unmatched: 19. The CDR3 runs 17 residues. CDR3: CAISSTLSSGGPPEQYF. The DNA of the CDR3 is TGTGCCATCAGTAGTACCCTGTCTAGCGGCGGGCCCCCCGAGCAGTACTTC.

CDR3 region: CASSHGGRGETQYF. CDR3 in DNA: TGTGCCAGCAGCCACGGCGGACGGGGAGAGACCCAGTACTTC. This sequence joins TRBV3-1 (or the pseudogene TRBV3-2) and TRBJ2-5; possibly TRBD2 for D (5 bases). CDR1 is LGHDT, CDR2 YNNKEL, per germline (reference sequence). Trimming removed 3 bases at V and 4 bases at J, with 12 bases between. The CDR3 is 14 residues long.

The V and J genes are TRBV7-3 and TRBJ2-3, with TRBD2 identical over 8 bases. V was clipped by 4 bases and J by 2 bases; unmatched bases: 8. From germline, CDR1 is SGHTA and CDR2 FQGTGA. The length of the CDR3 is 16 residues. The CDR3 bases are TGTGCCAGCAGCTCAACCGGGACTAGATTCACAGATACGCAGTATTTT. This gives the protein CASSSTGTRFTDTQYF. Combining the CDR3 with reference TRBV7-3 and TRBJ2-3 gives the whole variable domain GAGVSQTPSNKVTEKGKYVELRCDPISGHTALYWYRQSLGQGPEFLIYFQGTGAADDSGLPNDRFFAVRPEGSVSTLKIQRTERGDSAVYLCASSSTGTRFTDTQYFGPGTRLTVL.

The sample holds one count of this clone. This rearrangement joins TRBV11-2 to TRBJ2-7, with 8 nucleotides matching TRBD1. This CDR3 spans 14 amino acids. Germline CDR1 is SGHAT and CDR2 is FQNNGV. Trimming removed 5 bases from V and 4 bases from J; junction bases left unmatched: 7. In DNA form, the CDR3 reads TGTGCCAGCAGCCCCCGGACAGGGCGTTACGAGCAGTACTTC. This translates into CASSPRTGRYEQYF.

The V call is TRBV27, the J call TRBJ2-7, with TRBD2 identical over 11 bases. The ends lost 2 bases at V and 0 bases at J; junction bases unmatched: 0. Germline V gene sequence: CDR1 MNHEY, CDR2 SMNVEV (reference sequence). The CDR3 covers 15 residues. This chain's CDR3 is CASSLGTSGSYEQYF. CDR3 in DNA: TGTGCCAGCAGTTTAGGGACTAGCGGCTCCTACGAGCAGTACTTC.

This chain's CDR3 is CASSFPLNQPQHF. The DNA for the CDR3 is TGTGCCAGCAGTTTCCCCTTAAATCAGCCCCAGCATTTT. The J gene is TRBJ1-5, the V gene TRBV28; D is uncertain. CDR1 and CDR2 (germline): MDHEN, SYDVKM. The CDR3 runs 13 residues. The ends were cut back, 3 bases at V and 4 bases at J, with 7 bases in the middle.